This TCR beta chain was captured by sequencing in a study of cytomegalovirus exposure and HLA in healthy donors. The CDR3 has 10 residues. Trimming shortened V by 11 bases and J by 4 bases, and 8 bases separated the two germline ends. The germline gives CDR1 MNHNS, CDR2 SASEGT. This PCR relied on a set of 60 Vbeta primers and 13 Jbeta primers. Sequencing was performed with immunoSEQ multiplex PCR; in TCRdb, only in-frame clones are kept and a portion is missing. The sample lists about 130,000 clones, roughly four fifths seen once, with around 6.4% in the top ten. Input material: PBMCs. V is TRBV6-1 and J is TRBJ1-1, with D maybe TRBD1 (5 bases). The TCR was taken from a woman aged 40 to 49 in good health and CMV-seropositive. The CDR3 DNA follows: TGTGCCGCAGGGTTCACTGAAGCTTTCTTT. This codes for CAAGFTEAFF.